The 2 T cell receptor beta chains in this list originate from one sample, sequenced in a study of shared clonotypes between healthy human individuals. Generated by immunoSEQ multiplex PCR, the TCRdb table keeps only in-frame clones and is missing some. The repertoire includes around 1.6 million clones, approximately 98% of them detected once, and approximately 0.45% sits in the top ten. The sample comprised naive CD4+ T cells sorted from blood. The subset is: CD45RA+ positively selected. These receptors were taken from a young man in good health.

The genes are TRBV6-5 and TRBJ1-2; 8 bases are a match to TRBD1. CDR3 length equals 16 residues. Germline lookup yields CDR1 MNHEY and CDR2 SVGAGI. Trimming at V came to 2 bases and at J to 3 bases, leaving 8 bases not matched to a gene. As DNA, the CDR3 is TGTGCCAGCAGTTACCGGACAGGGTCCCCTTACTATGGCTACACCTTC. This encodes CASSYRTGSPYYGYTF.

The rearrangement links TRBV11-3 to TRBJ2-1, with D possibly matching TRBD1 (6 bases). Looked up from germline, CDR1 is SGHNT and CDR2 is YENEEA. The CDR3 is made up of 17 amino acids. V lost 5 bases to trimming and J lost 0 bases, with 17 bases between them. This CDR3 is CASSRGAQGHSYNEQFF. CDR3 nucleotides: TGTGCCAGCAGCCGTGGGGCCCAGGGGCACTCCTACAATGAGCAGTTCTTC.